This T cell receptor beta chain appears in the sequencing data of a study of blood T cell repertoires in COVID-19. Across the whole study: The United States, Italy and Spain supplied acute and convalescent COVID-19 samples. T cells, B-cell-depleted T cells, or PBMCs provided the cDNA or gDNA that served as material.

The repertoire was sequenced with immunoSEQ multiplex PCR; TCRdb's copy has only in-frame clones and lacks some. This table holds about 140,000 clones, around 73% found once. This CDR3 is 13 amino acids long. Germline CDR1 MNHEY, CDR2 SVGAGI. The V and J ends lost 6 bases and 4 bases, in that order; junction bases with no gene match: 2. The sequenced sample consisted of peripheral blood. The sequence was obtained from a man aged 60 to 69 who had recovered from COVID-19. The genes are TRBV6-5 and TRBJ1-2, with 10 bases that match TRBD1. The CDR3 reads CASSRDRGYGYTF. The CDR3 DNA sequence: TGTGCCAGCAGCAGGGACAGGGGCTATGGCTACACCTTC.